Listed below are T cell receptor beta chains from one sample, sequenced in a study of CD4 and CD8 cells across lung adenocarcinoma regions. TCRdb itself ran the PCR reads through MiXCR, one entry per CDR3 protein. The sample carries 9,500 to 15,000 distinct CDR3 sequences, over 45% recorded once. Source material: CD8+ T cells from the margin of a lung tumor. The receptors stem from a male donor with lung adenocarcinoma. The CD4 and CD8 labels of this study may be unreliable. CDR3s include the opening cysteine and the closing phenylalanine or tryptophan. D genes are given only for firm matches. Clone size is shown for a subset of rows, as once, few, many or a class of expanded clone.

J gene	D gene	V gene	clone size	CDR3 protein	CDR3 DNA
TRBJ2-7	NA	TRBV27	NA	CASSSYGGSYEQYF	TGTGCCAGCAGCAGTTATGGGGGATCCTACGAGCAGTACTTC
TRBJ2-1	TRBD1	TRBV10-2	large	CASSEGTVSYNEQFF	TGCGCCAGCAGTGAGGGGACAGTCTCCTACAATGAGCAGTTCTTC
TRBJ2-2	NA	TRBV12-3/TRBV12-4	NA	CASSFSSRVASGTGELFF	TGTGCCAGCAGTTTCTCCTCAAGGGTAGCGAGTGGGACCGGGGAGCTGTTTTTT
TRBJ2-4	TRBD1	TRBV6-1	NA	CASKRGLTAKDTQYF	TGTGCCAGCAAGAGGGGGCTGACCGCCAAAGATACGCAGTATTTC
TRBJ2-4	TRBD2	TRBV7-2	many	CASSPKAGLAGPGHF	TGTGCCAGCAGCCCAAAAGCAGGACTAGCGGGACCAGGGCACTTC
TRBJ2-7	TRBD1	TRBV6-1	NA	CASKRGPTDTDTQYF	TGTGCCAGCAAGAGGGGGCCTACCGACACAGATACGCAGTACTTC
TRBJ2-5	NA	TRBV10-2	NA	CAGSGGSNPETQYF	TGCGCGGGGAGTGGGGGCTCCAACCCAGAGACGCAGTACTTC
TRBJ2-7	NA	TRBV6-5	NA	CASSYAGYEQYF	TGTGCCAGCAGTTACGCAGGGTATGAGCAGTACTTC
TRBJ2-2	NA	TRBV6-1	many	CASRFRQTNTGELFF	TGTGCCAGCAGATTTCGACAGACGAACACCGGGGAGCTGTTTTTT
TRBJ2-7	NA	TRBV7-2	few	CASSLTRAYEQYF	TGTGCCAGCAGCCTGACGCGGGCCTACGAGCAGTACTTC
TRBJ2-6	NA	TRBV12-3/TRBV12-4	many	CASSYTGANVLTF	TGTGCCAGCAGTTACACTGGGGCCAACGTCCTGACTTTC
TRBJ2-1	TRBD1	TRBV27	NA	CASGDRVLNEQFF	TGTGCCAGCGGCGACAGGGTATTGAATGAGCAGTTCTTC
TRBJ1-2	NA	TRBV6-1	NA	CASSEARSSAGYTF	TGTGCCAGCAGTGAAGCGCGGTCCTCGGCGGGCTACACCTTC
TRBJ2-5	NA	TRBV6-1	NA	CARRTGGRGTDTQYF	TGTGCCAGGCGGACGGGCGGGCGTGGCACAGATACGCAGTACTTC
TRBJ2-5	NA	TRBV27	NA	CASAGRVGRGTETQYF	TGTGCCAGCGCGGGGCGCGTAGGCCGAGGCACAGAGACCCAGTACTTC
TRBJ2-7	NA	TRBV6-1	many	CASSPLRLQNYEQYF	TGTGCCAGCAGCCCCCTGAGGCTCCAAAACTACGAGCAGTACTTC
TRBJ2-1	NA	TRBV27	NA	CASSGGASADTQFF	TGTGCCAGCAGTGGGGGGGCTAGCGCAGATACGCAGTTCTTC
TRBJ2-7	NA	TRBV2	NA	CASSSSPYEQYF	TGTGCCAGCAGCTCGAGTCCCTACGAGCAGTACTTC
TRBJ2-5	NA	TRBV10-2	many	CASSAPLSETQYF	TGCGCCAGCAGTGCCCCGCTTTCTGAGACCCAGTACTTC
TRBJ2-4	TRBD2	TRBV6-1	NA	CASSELGTGGRAKNTQYF	TGTGCCAGCAGTGAACTCGGGACGGGGGGGAGAGCCAAAAACACGCAGTACTTC
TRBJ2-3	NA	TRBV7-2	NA	CASTNSAGLGGGAKDTQYF	TGTGCCAGCACCAACTCGGCGGGGCTAGGGGGCGGGGCCAAAGATACGCAGTATTTC
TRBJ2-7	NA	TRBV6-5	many	CASSYSEGTLPYEQYF	TGTGCCAGCAGTTACTCGGAGGGGACCTTACCGTACGAGCAGTACTTC
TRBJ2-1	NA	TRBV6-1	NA	CASSEGLLELDEVTPFF	TGTGCCAGCAGTGAAGGGCTCCTTGAACTTGACGAAGTTACCCCGTTCTTC
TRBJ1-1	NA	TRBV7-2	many	CASSPNRMNTEAFF	TGTGCCAGCAGCCCGAACAGGATGAACACTGAAGCTTTCTTT
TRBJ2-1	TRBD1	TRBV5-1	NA	CASSPRDRDYNEQFF	TGCGCCAGCAGCCCGAGGGACAGGGATTACAATGAGCAGTTCTTC
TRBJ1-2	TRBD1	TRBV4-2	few	CASSGQGYYGYTF	TGTGCCAGCAGCGGACAGGGGTACTATGGCTACACCTTC
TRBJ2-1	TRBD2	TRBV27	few	CASSPSLAGVGNEQFF	TGTGCCAGCAGCCCATCCCTTGCGGGAGTAGGCAATGAGCAGTTCTTC
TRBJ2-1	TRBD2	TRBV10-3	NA	CANGGGGEGPDEQFF	TGTGCCAACGGGGGGGGGGGGGAGGGCCCCGATGAGCAGTTCTTC
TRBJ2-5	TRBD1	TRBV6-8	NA	CASCDGLGGRDPETQYF	TGTGCCAGCTGTGACGGGCTAGGGGGCCGGGACCCAGAGACCCAGTACTTC
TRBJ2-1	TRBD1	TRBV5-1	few	CASSLADRAYNEQFF	TGCGCCAGCAGCTTGGCCGACAGGGCCTACAATGAGCAGTTCTTC
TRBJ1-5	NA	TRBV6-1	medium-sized	CASSANQGFPNQPQHF	TGTGCCAGCAGTGCAAACCAGGGGTTTCCAAATCAGCCCCAGCATTTT
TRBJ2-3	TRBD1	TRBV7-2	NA	CASSKGQGTDTQYF	TGTGCCAGCAGCAAGGGACAGGGCACAGATACGCAGTATTTC
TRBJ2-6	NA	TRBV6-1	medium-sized	CASSGPVSGANVLTF	TGTGCCAGCAGTGGGCCGGTCTCTGGGGCCAACGTCCTGACTTTC
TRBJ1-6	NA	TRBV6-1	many	CASSGAPGDSPLHF	TGTGCCAGCAGTGGGGCCCCGGGGGATTCACCCCTCCACTTT
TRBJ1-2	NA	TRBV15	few	CATSRDKPDRLGYTF	TGTGCCACCAGCAGAGATAAGCCGGACCGACTAGGCTACACCTTC
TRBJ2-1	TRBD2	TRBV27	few	CASSSISPAGGNEQFF	TGTGCCAGCAGTTCCATAAGTCCTGCGGGGGGCAATGAGCAGTTCTTC
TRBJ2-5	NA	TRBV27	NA	CASSSELGGRDPETQYF	TGTGCCAGCAGTTCGGAACTCGGGGGCCGGGACCCAGAGACCCAGTACTTT
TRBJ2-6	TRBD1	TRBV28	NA	CASSEPGQGSAGANVLTF	TGTGCCAGCAGTGAACCGGGACAGGGGTCTGCTGGGGCCAACGTCCTGACTTTC
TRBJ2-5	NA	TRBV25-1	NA	CASSLPGTNQETQYF	TGTGCCAGCAGTCTGCCCGGGACAAACCAAGAGACCCAGTACTTC
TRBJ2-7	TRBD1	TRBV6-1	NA	CASSTGTGSPYEQYF	TGTGCCAGCAGTACCGGGACAGGGAGTCCCTACGAGCAGTACTTC
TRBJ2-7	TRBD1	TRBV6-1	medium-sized	CASSLGQGVTWGQYF	TGTGCCAGCAGTCTCGGACAGGGGGTAACGTGGGGGCAGTACTTC
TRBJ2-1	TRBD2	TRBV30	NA	CAWSKGLAGTNEQFF	TGTGCCTGGAGTAAAGGACTAGCGGGGACGAATGAGCAGTTCTTC
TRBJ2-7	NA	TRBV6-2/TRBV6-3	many	CASSYSARKQYF	TGTGCCAGCAGTTACTCCGCACGCAAGCAGTACTTC
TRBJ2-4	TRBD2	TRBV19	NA	CASSIGLAARYNEQYF	TGTGCCAGTAGTATCGGACTAGCGGCTCGCTACAATGAGCAGTACTTC
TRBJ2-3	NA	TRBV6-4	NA	CASRGSVGQGPDTQYF	TGTGCCAGCAGGGGCAGCGTCGGCCAGGGACCAGATACGCAGTATTTT
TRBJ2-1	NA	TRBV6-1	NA	CASSEVVCADEQYF	TGTGCCAGCAGTGAAGTCGTGTGCGCAGATGAGCAGTATTTC
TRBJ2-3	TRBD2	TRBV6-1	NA	CASSPGLAGNDTQYF	TGTGCCAGCAGTCCAGGACTAGCGGGGAACGATACGCAGTATTTT
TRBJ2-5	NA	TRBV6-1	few	CASSELAHRETQYF	TGTGCCAGCAGCGAGCTAGCCCACCGTGAGACCCAGTACTTC
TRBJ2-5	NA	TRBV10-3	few	CAISPGRRQGGETQYF	TGTGCCATCAGTCCCGGGAGGCGACAGGGTGGAGAGACCCAGTACTTC
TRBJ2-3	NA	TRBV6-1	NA	CASVGQGGSGTDTQYF	TGTGCCAGCGTGGGGCAGGGGGGGAGCGGCACAGATACGCAGTATTTT
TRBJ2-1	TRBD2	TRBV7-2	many	CASSLDSGGYNEQFF	TGTGCCAGCAGCTTAGACAGCGGGGGGTACAATGAGCAGTTCTTC